Presented here are 25 T cell receptor beta chains from one specimen sequenced in a study of cytomegalovirus exposure and HLA in healthy donors. Researchers ran the PCR with 60 Vbeta and 13 Jbeta primers. Sequenced by immunoSEQ multiplex PCR; TCRdb stores in-frame clones only, minus some. The sample has roughly 280,000 clones; roughly two thirds are singletons. The specimen was PBMCs. The receptors shown here come from a female donor in good health and CMV-seronegative.

The rearrangement joins TRBV5-6 to TRBJ1-2; D gene unclear. The CDR3 runs 14 residues. V was clipped by 1 base and J by 1 base, with 8 bases between them. Germline V gene sequence: CDR1 SGHDT, CDR2 YYEEEE. CDR3 sequence reads: CASSLKQLNYGYTF. CDR3 nucleotide sequence: TGTGCCAGCAGCTTGAAACAGCTTAACTATGGCTACACCTTC.

This clone was observed a handful of times. The chain combines TRBV11-2 with TRBJ2-5, with a tentative D call TRBD2 (5 bases). In germline, CDR1 is SGHAT, CDR2 FQNNGV. The CDR3 spans 14 residues. V lost 3 bases to trimming and J lost 5 bases, with 13 bases between them. CDR3 bases: TGTGCCAGCAGCTTGGGTGAGGGTCTCGAGACCCAGTACTTC. Protein: CASSLGEGLETQYF.

This sequence joins TRBV27 and TRBJ1-5, with 8 bases lining up with TRBD1. The germline gives CDR1 MNHEY, CDR2 SMNVEV (reference sequence). Germline trimming cut 2 bases from V and 7 bases from J; bases unmatched to any gene: 10. The CDR3 is 16 amino acids. For the CDR3, the DNA is TGTGCCAGCAGTTTAACCGGACAGGGCCGGGGGCAGCCCCAGCATTTT. Its protein product is CASSLTGQGRGQPQHF.

This clone was recorded a few times. The chain carries TRBV7-9 and TRBJ1-1; D is ambiguous. This CDR3 has 13 residues. Germline CDR1 reads SEHNR; CDR2 reads FQNEAQ (reference sequence). Trimming left V 1 base short and J 3 bases short, with 6 bases between. Here the CDR3 reads CASSLVPDTEAFF. For the CDR3, the DNA is TGTGCCAGCAGCTTAGTCCCAGACACTGAAGCTTTCTTT.

This clone was seen a few times. J is TRBJ1-1 and V is TRBV5-1, with TRBD1 matching 7 bases. The ends lost 3 bases at V and 5 bases at J; junction bases unmatched: 4. CDR1 SGHRS and CDR2 YFSETQ come from the germline V gene. The CDR3 has 13 residues. CDR3 coding DNA: TGCGCCAGCAGCTATACAGGGGCGACTGAAGCTTTCTTT. The encoded protein is CASSYTGATEAFF.

This chain uses TRBV6-5 with TRBJ2-7; TRBD1 might be the D (6 bases). V lost 0 bases and J 2 bases, leaving 11 bases between the germline ends. The CDR3 length is 15 residues. CDR1 and CDR2 (germline): MNHEY, SVGAGI. CDR3 bases: TGTGCCAGCAGTTACTCAGGGGGTACCACCTACGAGCAGTACTTC. This translates into CASSYSGGTTYEQYF.

The rearrangement joins TRBV5-4 to TRBJ2-7; a weak D match, TRBD1 (5 bases). Germline CDR1 and CDR2: SGHNT and YYREEE (reference sequence). V lost 3 bases and J 3 bases, leaving 10 bases between the germline ends. This CDR3 spans 13 amino acids. CDR3 residues: CASSSEGVYEQYF. CDR3 sequence (DNA): TGTGCCAGCAGCTCGGAAGGGGTCTACGAGCAGTACTTC.

The chain combines TRBV21-1 with TRBJ2-7; the table calls TRBD1, which could not be checked here. TRBV21-1 is given as a pseudogene. The length of the CDR3 is 10 residues. CDR3 residues: CANMSYEQYF. CDR3 nucleotide sequence: TGTGCCAACATGTCCTACGAGCAGTACTTC.

The chain couples TRBV5-1 to TRBJ2-3, with 10 bases fitting TRBD2. V was clipped by 2 bases and J by 4 bases; unmatched bases: 10. The germline V gene has CDR1 SGHRS and CDR2 YFSETQ. This CDR3 spans 17 amino acids. For the CDR3, the DNA is TGCGCCAGCAGCTTTCTAGCGGGGGACGTCTCGGCAGATACGCAGTATTTT. Protein sequence: CASSFLAGDVSADTQYF.

In this sample, this clone turned up once. This chain connects TRBV28 to TRBJ1-5, with D uncertain. Germline V gene data show CDR1 as MDHEN and CDR2 as SYDVKM. The V end was cut by 6 bases, the J end by 3 bases, with 12 bases between. This CDR3 comprises 14 residues. This CDR3 reads CASSSGGSNQPQHF. The DNA of the CDR3 is TGTGCCAGCAGCTCCGGAGGGTCCAATCAGCCCCAGCATTTT.

This clone was counted between two and nine times. CDR3 residues: CASEAPTGDNEQFF. The CDR3 DNA follows: TGTGCTAGTGAAGCCCCGACAGGGGACAATGAGCAGTTCTTC. The V gene is TRBV12-5, the J gene TRBJ2-1, with 8 bases lining up with TRBD1. The V and J ends lost 7 bases and 5 bases, in that order; junction bases with no gene match: 7. CDR3 size: 14 residues. From germline, CDR1 is LGHNT and CDR2 FRNRAP.

The chain recombines TRBV27 with TRBJ2-3; no definite D call. V lost 1 base, J lost 3 bases, and 5 bases lay in between. Germline V gene lookup returns CDR1 MNHEY and CDR2 SMNVEV (reference sequence). This CDR3 has 13 amino acids. The CDR3 DNA reads as TGTGCCAGCAGTTTATTAATAACAGATACGCAGTATTTT. Amino acid sequence: CASSLLITDTQYF.

This clone showed up just a few times. This likely stems from a read error, as it lies one base from a far larger clone. Other DNA sequences within the sample encode an identical CDR3. The chain is built from TRBV4-1 and TRBJ2-4; weak D call: TRBD1 (6 bases). Germline V CDR1 and CDR2: MGHRA, YSYEKL. The V gene lost 5 bases and the J gene lost 6 bases, with 14 bases spanning the gap. The CDR3 loop spans 14 amino acids. The CDR3 region has the DNA TGCGCCAGCAGCTTAGGAACAGGGCCAAACATTCAGTACTTC. As protein: CASSLGTGPNIQYF.

V usage is TRBV10-3 and J usage is TRBJ2-3; D possibly corresponds to TRBD2 (5 bases). The germline V gene has CDR1 ENHRY and CDR2 SYGVKD. Deletions cut 7 bases from V and 4 bases from J, with 24 bases between. The CDR3 length is 17 residues. CDR3 nucleotide sequence: TGTGCCATCACACCAAAATCGACGGACGGAGGTCCAGATACGCAGTATTTT. Encoded protein: CAITPKSTDGGPDTQYF.

This clone came up once. V usage is TRBV7-4 and J usage is TRBJ2-7, with 7 bases that match TRBD1. Trimming at V came to 4 bases and at J to 4 bases, leaving 7 bases not matched to a gene. The germline V gene has CDR1 SGHVT and CDR2 SQSDAQ. The CDR3 is made up of 14 amino acids. CDR3 region: CASSSPTGLYEQYF. The CDR3 DNA reads as TGTGCCAGCAGCTCTCCGACAGGGCTGTACGAGCAGTACTTC. The full variable domain, rest sourced from reference TRBV7-4 and TRBJ2-7, is GAGVSQSPRYKVAKRGRDVALRCDSISGHVTLYWYRQTLGQGSEVLTYSQSDAQRDKSGRPSGRFSAERPERSVSTLKIQRTEQGDSAVYLCASSSPTGLYEQYFGPGTRLTVT.

CDR3: CASRPGQGDSNQPQHF. CDR3 nucleotide sequence: TGCGCCAGCAGGCCAGGACAGGGGGATAGCAATCAGCCCCAGCATTTT. V is TRBV5-1 and J is TRBJ1-5; 10 bases match TRBD1. CDR3 size: 16 residues. Trimming took 5 bases from V and 0 from J; bases not matched to a gene: 5. In germline, CDR1 is SGHRS, CDR2 YFSETQ.

The chain links TRBV2 to TRBJ2-1; 8 nucleotides match TRBD2. Trimming removed 4 bases from V and 8 bases from J; junction bases left unmatched: 10. This CDR3 has 15 amino acids. Germline lookup yields CDR1 SNHLY and CDR2 FYNNEI. CDR3 sequence reads: CASSVSAGVFYEQFF. CDR3 nucleotide sequence: TGTGCCAGCAGTGTATCAGCGGGAGTGTTCTATGAGCAGTTCTTC.

This rearrangement joins TRBV5-1 to TRBJ1-1, with 8 bases matching TRBD1. From germline, CDR1 is SGHRS and CDR2 YFSETQ. J gave up 0 bases and V 0 bases, and 4 bases lay outside the gene matches. This CDR3 region has 16 residues. The CDR3 here is CASSLGDRTMNTEAFF. CDR3 bases: TGCGCCAGCAGCTTGGGGGACAGGACCATGAACACTGAAGCTTTCTTT.

The chain employs TRBV6-6 and TRBJ2-7; 11 nucleotides line up with TRBD1. Unmatched junction bases numbered 5, after V lost 2 bases and J lost 2 bases. Per the germline V gene, CDR1 is MNHNY and CDR2 is SVGAGI (reference sequence). The CDR3 loop spans 16 amino acids. The CDR3 region has the DNA TGTGCCAGCAGTTACGGACAGGGGGCTTTAGCCTACGAGCAGTACTTC. Its translation is CASSYGQGALAYEQYF.

The DNA of the CDR3 is TGCGCCAGCAGCTTGCAGCGCCCGATAGATGAGCAGTTCTTC. It specifies CASSLQRPIDEQFF. V is TRBV5-1 and J is TRBJ2-1; no clear D gene. Germline CDR1 reads SGHRS; CDR2 reads YFSETQ. There are 14 residues in the CDR3. V was pared by 1 base and J by 8 bases, with 13 bases between.

The CDR3 DNA reads TGCGCCAGCAGCTTGGCGAGACTAGCCTTCAATGAGCAGTTCTTC. Protein sequence: CASSLARLAFNEQFF. The J gene is TRBJ2-1, the V gene TRBV5-1, with 7 bases aligning to TRBD2. Germline CDR1 and CDR2: SGHRS and YFSETQ. The CDR3 sequence is 15 residues long. The junction had 6 bases not matched to a gene; V was cut back by 0 bases and J by 6 bases. Full variable domain (missing parts from reference TRBV5-1 and TRBJ2-1): KAGVTQTPRYLIKTRGQQVTLSCSPISGHRSVSWYQQTPGQGLQFLFEYFSETQRNKGNFPGRFSGRQFSNSRSEMNVSTLELGDSALYLCASSLARLAFNEQFFGPGTRLTVL.

The chain carries TRBV30 and TRBJ2-7, with D hard to call. With 3 bases removed from V and 3 bases from J, the gap between germline ends came to 9 bases. Germline CDR1 and CDR2: GTSNPN and SVGIG (reference sequence). CDR3 length: 12 residues. The CDR3 is CAWSEVGYEQYF. The CDR3 coding sequence is TGTGCCTGGAGCGAGGTCGGCTACGAGCAGTACTTC.

This chain links TRBV5-1 with TRBJ2-5, with 9 nucleotides matching TRBD2. Germline V CDR1 and CDR2: SGHRS, YFSETQ. V shed 3 bases, J shed 5 bases, and the junction held 5 bases outside the gene matches. This CDR3 region has 14 residues. In DNA form, the CDR3 reads TGCGCCAGCAGCTCGGGACTAGCCAGGGAGACCCAGTACTTC. Translated, it gives CASSSGLARETQYF. The full variable domain, completed using reference TRBV5-1 and TRBJ2-5, is KAGVTQTPRYLIKTRGQQVTLSCSPISGHRSVSWYQQTPGQGLQFLFEYFSETQRNKGNFPGRFSGRQFSNSRSEMNVSTLELGDSALYLCASSSGLARETQYFGPGTRLLVL.

The chain combines TRBV30 with TRBJ1-4; 11 bases agree with TRBD1. This CDR3 has 16 residues. Germline CDR1 is GTSNPN and CDR2 is SVGIG (reference sequence). V lost 1 base to trimming and J lost 8 bases; unmatched junction nucleotides: 9. The CDR3 region has the DNA TGTGCCTGGAGTGCAAGGCTGGGACAGGGGGTCGAAAAACTGTTTTTT. Translated, it gives CAWSARLGQGVEKLFF. Using reference TRBV30 and TRBJ1-4 for the parts outside the CDR3, the full variable domain is SQTIHQWPATLVQPVGSPLSLECTVEGTSNPNLYWYRQAAGRGLQLLFYSVGIGQISSEVPQNLSASRPQDRQFILSSKKLLLSDSGFYLCAWSARLGQGVEKLFFGSGTQLSVL.

This chain uses TRBV18 with TRBJ2-7, with D tentatively TRBD2 (5 bases). Germline V gene sequence: CDR1 KGHSH, CDR2 LQKENI. The CDR3 contains 15 residues. The ends were cut back, 2 bases at V and 0 bases at J, with 11 bases in the middle. Here the CDR3 DNA reads TGTGCCAGCTCACCAGATCAGCGGAGCTCCTACGAGCAGTACTTC. Translation: CASSPDQRSSYEQYF. The variable domain in full, completed from reference TRBV18 and TRBJ2-7, reads NAGVMQNPRHLVRRRGQEARLRCSPMKGHSHVYWYRQLPEEGLKFMVYLQKENIIDESGMPKERFSAEFPKEGPSILRIQQVVRGDSAAYFCASSPDQRSSYEQYFGPGTRLTVT.